This passage covers 11 T cell receptor beta chains from one sample sequenced in a study of graft-versus-host responses after intestinal transplantation. Antigen specificity for these receptors is unknown. TCRdb's table, derived via immunoSEQ multiplex PCR, lists solely in-frame clones and lacks some. The data contain roughly 93,000 clones, around 93% of them singletons. The material sequenced was unstimulated CD8+ T cells sorted from spleen or lymph node cells, taken before transplant. The origin of the receptors is a human donor who was the organ donor for an intestinal transplant.

This rearrangement joins TRBV15 to TRBJ2-3; TRBD1 agrees at 7 bases. The ends lost 7 bases at V and 0 bases at J; junction bases unmatched: 7. This CDR3 is built from 15 residues. The germline V gene encodes CDR1 LNHNV and CDR2 YYDKDF (reference sequence). DNA of the CDR3: TGTGCCACCACTCTAGGACAGGACAGCACAGATACGCAGTATTTT. Amino acids: CATTLGQDSTDTQYF.

V usage is TRBV27 and J usage is TRBJ1-5; TRBD1 might be the D (5 bases). V lost 0 bases to trimming and J lost 4 bases, with 10 bases between them. CDR1 and CDR2 (germline): MNHEY, SMNVEV (reference sequence). This CDR3 comprises 15 residues. This CDR3 reads CASSLSLGGNQPQHF. For the CDR3, the DNA is TGTGCCAGCAGTTTATCGTTGGGGGGGAATCAGCCCCAGCATTTT.

The V gene is TRBV4-1, the J gene TRBJ2-7; D unresolved. Trimming pared 0 bases from V and 3 bases from J, leaving 9 bases between. CDR1 is MGHRA and CDR2 is YSYEKL in the germline V gene. The CDR3 spans 14 residues. CDR3 DNA: TGCGCCAGCAGCCAAGATGAGGTGGGCTACGAGCAGTACTTC. Encoded protein: CASSQDEVGYEQYF.

The rearrangement joins TRBV18 to TRBJ1-2, with 7 bases fitting TRBD1. The ends lost 3 bases at V and 7 bases at J; junction bases unmatched: 11. The CDR3 runs 15 residues. Germline V gene data show CDR1 as KGHSH and CDR2 as LQKENI. The CDR3 protein is CASSPRDREVSGYTF. CDR3 DNA sequence: TGTGCCAGCTCACCCCGGGACAGAGAAGTCTCTGGCTACACCTTC.

This chain uses TRBV27 with TRBJ2-1, with TRBD1 as a possible D gene (6 bases). Trimming left V 3 bases short and J 7 bases short, with 10 bases between. Germline assignment: CDR1 MNHEY and CDR2 SMNVEV (reference sequence). This CDR3 spans 13 amino acids. CDR3 bases: TGTGCCAGCAGTTTCCAAGGACAGAATGAGCAGTTCTTC. Amino acids: CASSFQGQNEQFF.

The rearrangement links TRBV4-1 to TRBJ1-1; D may be TRBD1 (6 bases). The CDR3 extends over 15 amino acids. V lost 0 bases and J 5 bases, leaving 13 bases between the germline ends. Germline V gene lookup returns CDR1 MGHRA and CDR2 YSYEKL. The CDR3: CASSQDLGGATEAFF. The CDR3 coding sequence is TGCGCCAGCAGCCAAGATCTCGGGGGGGCAACTGAAGCTTTCTTT.

V is TRBV19 and J is TRBJ2-5, with 7 bases fitting TRBD1. V shed 9 bases and J 3 bases; nucleotides not matched to a gene: 7. Germline V lookup: CDR1 LNHDA, CDR2 SQIVND (reference sequence). The CDR3 is 13 amino acids. The DNA for the CDR3 is TGTGCCAGCGATTCCGGGACAGAAGAGACCCAGTACTTC. Translated, it gives CASDSGTEETQYF. Complete variable domain (other parts from reference TRBV19 and TRBJ2-5): DGGITQSPKYLFRKEGQNVTLSCEQNLNHDAMYWYRQDPGQGLRLIYYSQIVNDFQKGDIAEGYSVSREKKESFPLTVTSAQKNPTAFYLCASDSGTEETQYFGPGTRLLVL.

The chain links TRBV11-2 to TRBJ1-1; D is undetermined. The CDR3 runs to 13 residues. Germline-derived CDR1 and CDR2 are SGHAT and FQNNGV. The V gene lost 5 bases and the J gene lost 0 bases, with 7 bases spanning the gap. The CDR3 loop is CASSVQLNTEAFF. The CDR3 region has the DNA TGTGCCAGCAGCGTCCAGTTGAACACTGAAGCTTTCTTT.

About this clone itself: Other DNA sequences of this sample code for an identical CDR3. The rearrangement joins TRBV6-5 to TRBJ1-1; TRBD1 might be the D (5 bases). CDR3 length equals 12 residues. The germline V gene has CDR1 MNHEY and CDR2 SVGAGI. Trimming removed 3 bases from V and 5 bases from J, with 7 bases in between. In DNA, the CDR3 is TGTGCCAGCAGTTATGGGGGGACTGAAGCTTTCTTT. Its translation: CASSYGGTEAFF.

The J gene is TRBJ2-1, the V gene TRBV27; a weak D match, TRBD1 (6 bases). The germline CDR1 and CDR2 sequences are MNHEY and SMNVEV (reference sequence). V was pared by 6 bases and J by 13 bases, with 16 bases between. The CDR3 has 12 amino acids. The CDR3 nucleotides are TGTGCCAGCAGCCCACCGACAGGCGATCAGTTCTTC. Protein: CASSPPTGDQFF.

The chain uses TRBV29-1 and TRBJ2-7; TRBD1 aligns across 10 bases. The V and J ends lost 6 bases and 6 bases, in that order; junction bases with no gene match: 11. This CDR3 spans 14 amino acids. CDR1 is SQVTM and CDR2 is ANQGSEA in the germline V gene. CDR3: CSVHHRDRGGEQYF. CDR3 nucleotide sequence: TGCAGCGTGCACCACCGGGACAGGGGAGGCGAGCAGTACTTC.